This T cell receptor (beta chain) was recovered during a study of early T cells in non-severe SARS-CoV-2 infection. This CDR3 is 14 amino acids long. Deletions cut 5 bases from V and 0 bases from J, with 8 bases between. TCRdb reprocessed the 5' RACE reads via MiXCR and lists one record per CDR3 protein. The sample carries 85,000 to 100,000 distinct CDR3 sequences, more than 9.5% recorded once. The genes are TRBV12-3 or TRBV12-4 and TRBJ1-5; maybe TRBD1 (6 bases). The TCR originated in an adult who was a healthcare worker with PCR-confirmed SARS-CoV-2 infection or an uninfected control (not recorded which). The sample consisted of whole blood. DNA for the CDR3: TGTGCCAGCAGTACCAGGGGTAGCAATCAGCCCCAGCATTTT. Protein sequence: CASSTRGSNQPQHF.